This TCR beta chain was documented in a study of blood T cell repertoires in COVID-19. Overall study context: Sites across the United States, Italy and Spain contributed samples from acute and convalescent COVID-19. PBMCs, B-cell-depleted T cells, or T cells provided the cDNA or gDNA that made up the material.

The method was immunoSEQ multiplex PCR; TCRdb's version includes in-frame clones alone and lacks a portion of them. The sample carries about 200,000 clones, roughly 82% recorded once. The length of the CDR3 is 16 residues. Trimming at V came to 0 bases and at J to 1 base, leaving 4 bases not matched to a gene. Germline lookup yields CDR1 SGHNT and CDR2 YYREEE (reference sequence). While infection was still active, Seattle patients were enrolled and then followed longitudinally. The specimen sequenced was peripheral blood. This chain joins TRBV5-4 and TRBJ2-3, with 8 bases fitting TRBD2. The receptor was isolated from a woman aged 55-70 years with COVID-19, enrolled during active disease. This CDR3 is CASSLGLAGRTDTQYF. The CDR3 coding sequence is TGTGCCAGCAGCTTGGGTCTAGCGGGTCGCACAGATACGCAGTATTTT.